This T cell receptor (beta chain) emerged from a study of shared clonotypes between healthy human individuals. Findings and caveats of the study: Sharing across four donors was seen in around 5% of naive CD4 clonotypes.

Worth noting for this clone: Antigen unknown.

Every immunoSEQ plate was one replicate of a subset's evenly spread DNA. Only in-frame clones appear in the TCRdb table, and some are missing; sequencing was by immunoSEQ multiplex PCR. The data show under 650,000 clones, 95% to 97% seen once. The sequence was obtained from a woman in her 30s in good health. Source material: naive CD4+ T cells sorted from blood. Subset described: CD45RA+ positively selected.

The CDR3 spells CASVGVGPSNQPQHF. DNA for the CDR3: TGTGCCAGTGTAGGCGTCGGACCCAGCAATCAGCCCCAGCATTTT. This rearrangement joins TRBV19 to TRBJ1-5, with D unclear. The germline V gene has CDR1 LNHDA and CDR2 SQIVND (reference sequence). Trimming left V 8 bases short and J 1 base short, with 15 bases between. The CDR3 is 15 residues long. The variable domain in full, completed from reference TRBV19 and TRBJ1-5, reads DGGITQSPKYLFRKEGQNVTLSCEQNLNHDAMYWYRQDPGQGLRLIYYSQIVNDFQKGDIAEGYSVSREKKESFPLTVTSAQKNPTAFYLCASVGVGPSNQPQHFGDGTRLSIL.